These 18 T cell receptor beta chains were sequenced from one sample in a study of blood T cell repertoires in COVID-19. Clones were read by immunoSEQ multiplex PCR, and TCRdb kept only the in-frame ones, dropping some. The data show about 220,000 clones, with approximately 80% seen just once and approximately 5% held by the top ten. Material for sequencing was peripheral blood. These receptors all stem from a woman in her fifties or sixties who had recovered from COVID-19.

The V gene is TRBV25-1, the J gene TRBJ2-7; TRBD1 is a possible D gene (5 bases). The CDR3 runs to 11 residues. Between the trimmed V and J ends, which lost 6 bases and 10 bases, there was a span of 13 bases. Germline values: CDR1 MGHDK, CDR2 SYGVNS. Written as DNA, the CDR3 is TGTGCCAGCAGCCTAAACAGGTATCAGTACTTC. This gives the protein CASSLNRYQYF.

The V gene is TRBV9, the J gene TRBJ2-3; TRBD2 matches 9 bases. V lost 0 bases, J lost 4 bases, and 3 bases stayed unmatched. The CDR3 consists of 15 residues. Germline V gene data show CDR1 as SGDLS and CDR2 as YYNGEE. The CDR3 DNA follows: TGTGCCAGCAGCGTAGCTAGCGGGGCGCCAGATACGCAGTATTTT. Translating gives CASSVASGAPDTQYF. The full variable domain, with the rest looked up from reference TRBV9 and TRBJ2-3, is DSGVTQTPKHLITATGQRVTLRCSPRSGDLSVYWYQQSLDQGLQFLIQYYNGEERAKGNILERFSAQQFPDLHSELNLSSLELGDSALYFCASSVASGAPDTQYFGPGTRLTVL.

V is TRBV30 and J is TRBJ2-5; D possibly corresponds to TRBD1 (6 bases). Germline loops: CDR1 GTSNPN, CDR2 SVGIG (reference sequence). V was trimmed by 5 bases and J by 5 bases, leaving 15 bases between them. The CDR3 loop spans 13 amino acids. CDR3 amino acids: CAWGPTGWETQYF. The CDR3 DNA sequence: TGTGCCTGGGGTCCTACAGGGTGGGAGACCCAGTACTTC.

The chain combines TRBV6-5 with TRBJ1-5; perhaps TRBD1 as D (5 bases). V lost 0 bases and J 7 bases, leaving 7 bases between the germline ends. The CDR3 consists of 13 residues. Germline V gives CDR1 MNHEY, CDR2 SVGAGI. The CDR3 loop reads CASSYSAGQPQHF. The CDR3 DNA reads TGTGCCAGCAGTTACTCGGCAGGGCAGCCCCAGCATTTT.

The CDR3 DNA reads as TGTGCCAGCAGCTTAGACACAGATTACGAGCAGTACTTC. Translated: CASSLDTDYEQYF. The J gene is TRBJ2-7, the V gene TRBV11-2; D is unclear. Germline values: CDR1 SGHAT, CDR2 FQNNGV. V was shortened by 0 bases and J by 4 bases, with 7 bases between the two germline ends. CDR3 length: 13 amino acids. Full variable domain (outside the CDR3, taken from reference TRBV11-2 and TRBJ2-7): EAGVAQSPRYKIIEKRQSVAFWCNPISGHATLYWYQQILGQGPKLLIQFQNNGVVDDSQLPKDRFSAERLKGVDSTLKIQPAKLEDSAVYLCASSLDTDYEQYFGPGTRLTVT.

The chain joins TRBV7-9 to TRBJ1-2, with a weak D call TRBD1 (5 bases). Germline-derived CDR1 and CDR2 are SEHNR and FQNEAQ (reference sequence). V dropped 3 bases and J dropped 6 bases, with 17 bases sitting between them. The CDR3 is made up of 15 amino acids. The CDR3: CASSLMSREGNGYTF. For the CDR3, the DNA is TGTGCCAGCAGCTTGATGTCCAGGGAGGGCAATGGCTACACCTTC.

The chain employs TRBV14 and TRBJ2-1; 7 nucleotides match TRBD2. V shed 1 base, J shed 14 bases, and the junction held 5 bases outside the gene matches. The CDR3 has 12 residues. CDR1 is SGHDN, CDR2 FVKESK, per germline. CDR3 in amino acids: CASSQVTGGEFF. The CDR3 DNA is TGTGCCAGCAGCCAAGTTACGGGGGGAGAGTTCTTC.

The chain recombines TRBV20-1 with TRBJ2-3; tentative D call: TRBD2 (5 bases). V was pared by 3 bases and J by 4 bases, with 11 bases between. Germline V gene data show CDR1 as DFQATT and CDR2 as SNEGSKA (reference sequence). This CDR3 region has 13 residues. CDR3 nucleotide sequence: TGCAGTGCTAGTGCGGGTGCGCCAGATACGCAGTATTTT. Amino acids: CSASAGAPDTQYF.

V and J are TRBV11-2 and TRBJ2-1; 12 nucleotides line up with TRBD2. CDR3 length equals 18 residues. V was clipped by 5 bases and J by 1 base; unmatched bases: 9. In germline, CDR1 is SGHAT, CDR2 FQNNGV. The CDR3 DNA follows: TGTGCCAGCAGCAGCCTACTAGCGGGGGGTGGGTCCTACAATGAGCAGTTCTTC. Amino acids: CASSSLLAGGGSYNEQFF. Based on the CDR3 plus reference TRBV11-2 and TRBJ2-1, the full variable domain is EAGVAQSPRYKIIEKRQSVAFWCNPISGHATLYWYQQILGQGPKLLIQFQNNGVVDDSQLPKDRFSAERLKGVDSTLKIQPAKLEDSAVYLCASSSLLAGGGSYNEQFFGPGTRLTVL.

The CDR3 is CASSRAGTDLSGANVLTF. The CDR3 DNA sequence: TGTGCCAGCAGTCGCGCCGGGACAGATCTCTCTGGGGCCAACGTCCTGACTTTC. The rearrangement joins TRBV3-1 (or the pseudogene TRBV3-2) to TRBJ2-6; 7 bases line up with TRBD1. The CDR3 spans 18 residues. CDR1 and CDR2 (germline): LGHDT, YNNKEL (reference sequence). Trimming took 6 bases from V and 0 from J; bases not matched to a gene: 11.

The rearrangement links TRBV15 to TRBJ1-2; D is perhaps TRBD1 (5 bases). CDR1 LNHNV and CDR2 YYDKDF come from the germline V gene (reference sequence). This CDR3 region has 13 residues. The V and J ends lost 5 bases and 7 bases respectively, with 14 bases between them. CDR3 coding DNA: TGTGCCACCAGCCGATCCGGCGGGGGTGGCTACACCTTC. Its translation: CATSRSGGGGYTF.

The chain employs TRBV11-2 and TRBJ2-7; TRBD1 is a possible D gene (5 bases). Germline V gives CDR1 SGHAT, CDR2 FQNNGV. V dropped 1 base and J dropped 3 bases, with 7 bases sitting between them. CDR3 length: 13 residues. This chain's CDR3 is CASSLADNYEQYF. The CDR3, as DNA: TGTGCCAGCAGCTTAGCGGACAACTACGAGCAGTACTTC.

This chain uses TRBV11-2 with TRBJ2-5; TRBD1 agrees at 8 bases. The length of the CDR3 is 15 residues. V dropped 6 bases and J dropped 2; count of bases not matched to a gene: 8. CDR1 is SGHAT and CDR2 is FQNNGV in the germline V gene. Here the CDR3 reads CASRLDRGFQETQYF. For the CDR3, the DNA is TGTGCCAGCAGACTTGACAGGGGATTTCAAGAGACCCAGTACTTC.

The V call is TRBV7-2, the J call TRBJ1-3; perhaps TRBD1 as D (5 bases). The CDR3 spans 15 residues. Germline assignment: CDR1 SGHTA and CDR2 FQGNSA. The germline V and J ends were trimmed by 6 bases and 4 bases, with 16 bases remaining between them. The CDR3 sequence is CASSLGPGSGNTIYF. In DNA form, the CDR3 reads TGTGCCAGCAGTCTAGGGCCAGGGTCAGGAAACACCATATATTTT.

This chain connects TRBV3-1 (or the pseudogene TRBV3-2) to TRBJ2-7; a possible D gene is TRBD1 (6 bases). The germline gives CDR1 LGHDT, CDR2 YNNKEL (reference sequence). V was clipped by 4 bases and J by 2 bases, with 12 bases between them. The CDR3 totals 14 residues. CDR3 bases: TGTGCCAGCAGCCTCGGGACAACTACCTACGAGCAGTACTTC. Its translation is CASSLGTTTYEQYF.

The count of this clone is one. The chain is built from TRBV30 and TRBJ2-5; tentative D call: TRBD2 (6 bases). Looked up from germline, CDR1 is GTSNPN and CDR2 is SVGIG (reference sequence). The length of the CDR3 is 15 residues. Trimming pared 2 bases from V and 4 bases from J, leaving 17 bases between. The CDR3 loop is CAWSPPLADRETQYF. The CDR3 DNA reads TGTGCCTGGAGTCCACCCTTAGCGGACCGAGAGACCCAGTACTTC.

In DNA, the CDR3 is TGTGCCAGCAGCCGATACGGGGAGAGAGTTGAAAAACTGTTTTTT. Protein: CASSRYGERVEKLFF. V usage is TRBV9 and J usage is TRBJ1-4; D call uncertain. The length of the CDR3 is 15 residues. The V and J ends lost 4 bases and 7 bases respectively, with 17 bases between them. Looked up from germline, CDR1 is SGDLS and CDR2 is YYNGEE.

The chain carries TRBV4-3 and TRBJ2-7; 9 positions agree with TRBD1. The CDR3 is 15 residues long. Germline-derived CDR1 and CDR2 are LGHNA and YSLEER. V lost 0 bases and J lost 3; bases outside the gene matches: 3. CDR3 bases: TGCGCCAGCAGCCAAGAGGACAGGGGAGACTACGAGCAGTACTTC. It encodes CASSQEDRGDYEQYF.